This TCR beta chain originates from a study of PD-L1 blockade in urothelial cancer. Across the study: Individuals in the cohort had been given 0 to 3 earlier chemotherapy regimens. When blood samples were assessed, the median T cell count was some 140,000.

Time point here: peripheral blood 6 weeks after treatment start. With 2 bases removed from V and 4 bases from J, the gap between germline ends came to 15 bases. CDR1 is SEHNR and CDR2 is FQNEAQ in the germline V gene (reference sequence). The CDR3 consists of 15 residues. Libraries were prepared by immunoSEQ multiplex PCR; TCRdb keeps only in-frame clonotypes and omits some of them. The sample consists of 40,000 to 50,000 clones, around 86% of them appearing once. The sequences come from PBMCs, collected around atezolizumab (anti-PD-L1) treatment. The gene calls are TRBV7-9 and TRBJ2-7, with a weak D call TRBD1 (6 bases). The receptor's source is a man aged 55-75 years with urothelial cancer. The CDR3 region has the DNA TGTGCCAGCAGCTTACGGGAAGGGGGTAGGTACGAGCAGTACTTC. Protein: CASSLREGGRYEQYF.